This TCR beta chain was observed in a study of blood T cell repertoires in COVID-19 (dated by TCRdb to 2018 to 2020). In terms of the full investigation: Samples from collaborators originated in the United States, Italy and Spain and spanned both the acute and convalescent phases of COVID-19. The material from the prospective study consisted of cDNA or gDNA derived from T cells, B-cell-depleted T cells, or PBMCs. Subjects who had been exposed to COVID-19, were actively infected with it, or had recovered from it provided the deeply sampled blood TCRbeta repertoires that made up the dataset. The repertoires were made available in a free public database intended to serve as a resource for research on the immune response to SARS-CoV-2. The samples were drawn from two sources: the first 160 participants of the ongoing ImmuneRACE study, and 1,200 or so subjects contributed by 6 global collaborators. Sample metadata almost always included a de-identified subject ID, COVID-19 status, age in years and sex. HLA class I and class II types, where available, came from metadata supplied by the sample provider rather than from assay-based typing. General findings and caveats noted by the study authors: How much clinical and demographic metadata was included differed by source and by participant, and the metadata was provided uncurated.

TCRbeta CDR3 regions were amplified from genomic DNA by means of the immunoSEQ Assay, a bias-controlled multiplex PCR. Under the source paper's analysis protocol: Within the assay, amplification of reference gene primers was used to estimate how many nucleated cells each sample contained. To quantify the absolute abundance of each unique TCRbeta CDR3 rearrangement, sequence reads were collapsed and filtered. Productive Simpson clonality was computed per sample as the square root of Simpson's diversity index over productive rearrangements. TCRdb took this table from immuneACCESS and kept in-frame rearrangements with V and J called. Such tables lack part of the clones; where checked against another copy, unresolved V genes explain under half of the gap, and the rest is unexplained. V, J and clone size reflect that table, while D and trimming were determined from the DNA. The sample table holds roughly 77,000 clones, of which roughly 80% were seen once. About 16% of the sample lies in the top ten.

At one collaborating source in Seattle, patients were enrolled during active infection and were followed longitudinally through the course of disease. Whole blood was collected in K2EDTA tubes by collaborating institutions according to the institutions' own protocols. For TCRbeta analysis, collaborator samples were shipped as frozen whole blood, as isolated PBMCs, or as DNA extracted from either sample type. About this clone: Its antigen is not yet known. No base-level quality is on record; no much larger clone is a single base apart.

CDR1 and CDR2 are read off the germline V gene (reference sequence) as LGHDT and YNNKEL. The CDR3 goes from the cysteine to the phenylalanine over 14 residues. Only the CDR3 portion is preserved as DNA: 42 bases, with reading frame beginning at the first base. V and J are truncated by 1 base and 1 base respectively, leaving an intervening sequence of 8 bases. This receptor chain uses TRBV3-1 (or the pseudogene TRBV3-2) and TRBJ2-7, with the D gene not clear enough to name. The sample was peripheral blood. This TCR came from a man aged 55 to 70 with COVID-19, enrolled during active disease. The CDR3 protein: CASSQGPVSYEQYF. The DNA reads as follows: TGTGCCAGCAGCCAAGGGCCAGTTTCCTACGAGCAGTACTTC.